The T cell receptor beta chain described here comes from a study of identical twins. On this clonotype: No antigen is known for it.

MiXCR was run by TCRdb on the 5' RACE reads, yielding one entry per CDR3 protein. This sample has roughly 1.6 million distinct CDR3 sequences, with more than 30% found just once. Study-wide results and caveats: There was an excess of low generation probability in the out-of-frame alpha sequences that twins shared. Where beta out-of-frame sequences were concerned, excess twin sharing was weaker.

The ends lost 2 bases at V and 0 bases at J; junction bases unmatched: 14. CDR1 and CDR2 from the germline V gene are LGHNA and YNFKEQ. The CDR3 consists of 20 residues. The TCR was taken from a newborn girl in good health. Sample: cord blood. The chain links TRBV4-2 to TRBJ1-5, with 9 bases matching TRBD1. The CDR3 is CASSQKGWLGQGYSNQPQHF. For the CDR3, the DNA is TGTGCCAGCAGCCAAAAGGGATGGCTGGGACAGGGCTATAGCAATCAGCCCCAGCATTTT.